Presented here are 8 T cell receptor beta chains from one specimen sequenced in a study of blood T cell repertoires in COVID-19. The data were produced by immunoSEQ multiplex PCR, yet TCRdb's version contains in-frame clones alone and is incomplete. The data show 350,000 to 450,000 clones, just under 90% seen once. Specimen: PBMCs or T cells enriched from blood (not recorded which). These receptors were collected from a woman aged 25 to 45 who had recovered from COVID-19.

This chain joins TRBV27 and TRBJ2-7; 7 bases map to TRBD1. J lost 5 bases, V lost 2 bases, and 15 bases had no gene match. This CDR3 contains 17 residues. CDR1 is MNHEY and CDR2 is SMNVEV in the germline V gene (reference sequence). Written as DNA, the CDR3 is TGTGCCAGCAGTTTACCGTCCCCGACAGGGCCGGGGAACGAGCAGTACTTC. It codes for CASSLPSPTGPGNEQYF.

The V call is TRBV2, the J call TRBJ2-1; 10 bases align to TRBD2. CDR1 is SNHLY and CDR2 is FYNNEI in the germline V gene. This CDR3 region has 15 residues. After removal of 2 bases from V and 6 bases from J, the junction contained 4 bases not matched to a gene. The chain's CDR3 is CASSESSGSFNEQFF. CDR3 DNA: TGTGCCAGCAGTGAATCTAGCGGGAGTTTCAATGAGCAGTTCTTC.

The chain employs TRBV11-2 and TRBJ2-7; 9 nucleotides match TRBD2. The CDR3 is made up of 18 amino acids. Trimming cost V 2 bases and J 0 bases; bases outside gene matches: 11. From germline, CDR1 is SGHAT and CDR2 FQNNGV. The CDR3 DNA sequence: TGTGCCAGCAGCTTATCTATTGCTAGCGGGACCCACTCCTACGAGCAGTACTTC. This encodes CASSLSIASGTHSYEQYF.

This clone has just a few counts. The V and J genes are TRBV12-5 and TRBJ2-7; 8 nucleotides agree with TRBD2. CDR3 length equals 15 residues. With V trimmed by 5 bases and J by 2 bases, 8 bases remained unmatched. The V gene's germline CDR1 is LGHNT and CDR2 FRNRAP. The CDR3 sequence is CASGPREGRTYEQYF. CDR3 DNA sequence: TGTGCTAGTGGTCCTCGGGAGGGCCGCACCTACGAGCAGTACTTC. Based on the CDR3 plus reference TRBV12-5 and TRBJ2-7, the full variable domain is DARVTQTPRHKVTEMGQEVTMRCQPILGHNTVFWYRQTMMQGLELLAYFRNRAPLDDSGMPKDRFSAEMPDATLATLKIQPSEPRDSAVYFCASGPREGRTYEQYFGPGTRLTVT.

This clone was seen a few times. The same CDR3 arises from other DNA sequences in this sample as well. V and J are TRBV5-1 and TRBJ1-1; TRBD1 is a possible D gene (6 bases). The length of the CDR3 is 13 residues. Looked up from germline, CDR1 is SGHRS and CDR2 is YFSETQ. V lost 4 bases to trimming and J lost 2 bases, with 9 bases between them. The CDR3 nucleotides are TGCGCCAGCAGCCCGACAGGCAACACTGAAGCTTTCTTT. Translated, it gives CASSPTGNTEAFF.

The chain carries TRBV12-5 and TRBJ1-1; D not certain. The CDR3 has 13 amino acids. V gave up 2 bases and J gave up 5 bases, with 9 bases separating them. In germline, CDR1 is LGHNT, CDR2 FRNRAP. This CDR3 reads CASGLYSRTEAFF. The CDR3 DNA is TGTGCTAGTGGTTTGTACAGTAGGACTGAAGCTTTCTTT. The whole variable domain, filled in from reference TRBV12-5 and TRBJ1-1, reads DARVTQTPRHKVTEMGQEVTMRCQPILGHNTVFWYRQTMMQGLELLAYFRNRAPLDDSGMPKDRFSAEMPDATLATLKIQPSEPRDSAVYFCASGLYSRTEAFFGQGTRLTVV.

The chain employs TRBV7-9 and TRBJ2-7, with TRBD2 matching over 7 bases. The CDR3 runs to 14 residues. V lost 3 bases and J lost 4; bases outside the gene matches: 6. In germline, CDR1 is SEHNR, CDR2 FQNEAQ (reference sequence). The CDR3 nucleotides are TGTGCCAGCAGCTTGACTAGCCGACCTTACGAGCAGTACTTC. As protein: CASSLTSRPYEQYF. The full variable domain, in which reference TRBV7-9 and TRBJ2-7 provide the parts outside the CDR3, is DTGVSQNPRHKITKRGQNVTFRCDPISEHNRLYWYRQTLGQGPEFLTYFQNEAQLEKSRLLSDRFSAERPKGSFSTLEIQRTEQGDSAMYLCASSLTSRPYEQYFGPGTRLTVT.

This clone was seen once. The chain recombines TRBV5-1 with TRBJ2-5; 7 bases are shared with TRBD1. Losses at the gene ends were 5 bases for V and 5 bases for J; bases not matched to a gene: 9. The CDR3 consists of 14 residues. From germline, CDR1 is SGHRS and CDR2 YFSETQ. CDR3: CASSAPRGLETQYF. Written as DNA, the CDR3 is TGCGCCAGCAGTGCCCCGAGGGGGCTGGAGACCCAGTACTTC.